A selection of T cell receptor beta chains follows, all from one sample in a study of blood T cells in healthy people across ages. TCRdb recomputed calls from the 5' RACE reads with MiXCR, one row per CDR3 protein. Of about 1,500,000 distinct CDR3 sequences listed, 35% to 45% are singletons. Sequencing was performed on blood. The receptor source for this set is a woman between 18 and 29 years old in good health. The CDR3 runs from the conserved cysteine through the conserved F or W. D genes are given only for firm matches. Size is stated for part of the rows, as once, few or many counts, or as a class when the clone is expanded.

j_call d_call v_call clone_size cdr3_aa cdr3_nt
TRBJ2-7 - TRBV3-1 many CASQKGHQAYEQYF TGTGCCAGCCAAAAGGGACACCAGGCCTACGAGCAGTACTTC
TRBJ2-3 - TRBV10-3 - CAISESKLRATSTDTQYF TGTGCCATCAGTGAGTCGAAACTACGGGCGACTAGCACAGATACGCAGTATTTT
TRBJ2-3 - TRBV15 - CATSRAGGGTDTQYF TGTGCCACCAGCAGAGCGGGTGGCGGCACAGATACGCAGTATTTT
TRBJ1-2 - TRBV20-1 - CSAVLGGMDYGYTF TGCAGTGCTGTCCTTGGGGGGATGGACTATGGCTACACCTTC
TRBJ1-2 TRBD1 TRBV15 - CATSTGGYGYTF TGTGCCACCAGTACAGGGGGGTATGGCTACACCTTC
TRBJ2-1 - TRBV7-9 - CASSPPAGRSEQFF TGTGCCAGCAGCCCCCCTGCGGGTAGGAGTGAGCAGTTCTTC
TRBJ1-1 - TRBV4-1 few CASSQASHRNTEAFF TGCGCCAGCAGCCAAGCGTCTCACAGGAACACTGAAGCTTTCTTT
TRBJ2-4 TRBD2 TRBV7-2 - CASRNIAGSNIQYF TGTGCCAGCAGGAATATAGCGGGAAGTAACATTCAGTACTTC
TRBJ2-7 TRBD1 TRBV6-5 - CASRYRDRGLIFGVLSYEQYF TGTGCCAGCAGATACCGGGACAGGGGATTGATTTTTGGAGTCCTCTCCTACGAGCAGTACTTC
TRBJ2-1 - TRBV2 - CASRLNTGAEQFF TGTGCCAGCAGATTGAACACGGGTGCGGAGCAGTTCTTC
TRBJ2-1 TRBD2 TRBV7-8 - CASSYSLGLAGDPETQFF TGTGCCAGCAGCTACTCCCTGGGACTAGCGGGGGATCCTGAGACCCAGTTCTTC
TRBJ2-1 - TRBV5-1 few CASSLEAGDNEQFF TGCGCCAGCAGCTTGGAAGCTGGGGACAATGAGCAGTTCTTC
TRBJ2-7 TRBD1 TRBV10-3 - CAISTWDRLSSYEQYF TGTGCCATCAGTACGTGGGACAGGCTGAGCTCCTACGAGCAGTACTTC
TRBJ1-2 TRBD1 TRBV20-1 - CSASPGTDYGYTF TGCAGTGCTAGCCCCGGGACAGACTATGGCTACACCTTC
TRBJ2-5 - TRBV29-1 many CSPPSDQETQYF TGCAGCCCCCCTAGCGATCAAGAGACCCAGTACTTC
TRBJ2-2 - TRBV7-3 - CASSLFSGTLTGELFF TGTGCCAGCAGCTTATTCTCCGGGACCCTCACCGGGGAGCTGTTTTTT
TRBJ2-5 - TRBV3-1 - CASSRLSRDGWTGEQYF TGTGCCAGCAGCCGATTGTCCCGGGACGGATGGACGGGGGAGCAGTACTTC
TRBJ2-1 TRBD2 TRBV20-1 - CSARPGLAGGTPNEQFF TGCAGTGCTCGGCCGGGACTAGCGGGGGGTACCCCTAATGAGCAGTTCTTC
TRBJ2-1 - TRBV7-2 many CASSFSRGAEQFF TGTGCCAGCAGCTTTAGCCGGGGCGCGGAGCAGTTCTTC
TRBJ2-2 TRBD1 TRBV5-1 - CASSTGQGGSGELFF TGCGCCAGCAGCACCGGACAGGGGGGATCCGGGGAGCTGTTTTTT
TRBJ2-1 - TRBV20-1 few CSAGPQKGNEQFF TGCAGTGCTGGCCCTCAGAAAGGCAATGAGCAGTTCTTC
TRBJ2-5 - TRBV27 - CASSFGGFIPARYF TGTGCCAGCAGTTTTGGCGGGTTCATACCCGCGCGGTACTTC
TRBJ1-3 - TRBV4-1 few CASSQERAGLGMGNTIYF TGCGCCAGCAGCCAAGAGCGGGCAGGGTTGGGGATGGGAAACACCATATATTTT
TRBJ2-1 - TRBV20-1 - CSASDPSDEQFF TGCAGTGCTAGTGATCCAAGCGATGAGCAGTTCTTC
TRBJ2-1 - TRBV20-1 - CSARADTPYNEQFF TGCAGTGCTAGGGCCGACACCCCCTACAATGAGCAGTTCTTC
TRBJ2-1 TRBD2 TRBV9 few CASSVGGTSGRSGHEQFF TGTGCCAGCAGCGTAGGTGGGACTAGCGGGAGGTCGGGACATGAGCAGTTCTTC
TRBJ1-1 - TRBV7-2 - CASSAIGQLNTEAFF TGTGCCAGCAGCGCAATCGGACAGTTGAACACTGAAGCTTTCTTT
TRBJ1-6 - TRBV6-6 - CASRAWAASSYNSPLHF TGTGCCAGCAGAGCCTGGGCAGCCAGCTCCTATAATTCACCCCTCCACTTT
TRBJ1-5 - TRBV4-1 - CASSPRAAGNSNQPQHF TGCGCCAGCAGCCCACGGGCGGCGGGGAATAGCAATCAGCCCCAGCATTTT
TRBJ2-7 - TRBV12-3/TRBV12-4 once CASSYGTLYEQYF TGTGCCAGCAGTTACGGGACTTTGTACGAGCAGTACTTC
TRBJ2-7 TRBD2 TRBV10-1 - CASSDFREGEQYF TGCGCCAGCAGTGATTTCAGGGAGGGCGAGCAGTACTTC
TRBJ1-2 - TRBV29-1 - CSVDTGLYGYTF TGCAGCGTTGACACAGGGCTCTATGGCTACACCTTC
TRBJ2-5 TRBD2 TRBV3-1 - CASSQVLAGVCSEYF TGTGCCAGCAGCCAAGTTCTAGCGGGGGTTTGTTCTGAGTACTTC
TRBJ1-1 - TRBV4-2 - CASSQVTGSEAFF TGTGCCAGCAGCCAAGTAACGGGGTCTGAAGCTTTCTTT
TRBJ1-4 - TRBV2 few CASKGEANEKLFF TGTGCCAGCAAGGGGGAGGCTAATGAAAAACTGTTTTTT
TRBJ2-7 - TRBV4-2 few CASSLEGGSTSYNEQYF TGTGCCAGCAGCCTTGAGGGGGGGAGTACATCCTACAATGAGCAGTACTTC
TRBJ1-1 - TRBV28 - CASRGDENTEAFF TGTGCCAGCAGGGGCGATGAGAACACTGAAGCTTTCTTT
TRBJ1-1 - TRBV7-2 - CASSSSFGYEMNTEAFF TGTGCCAGCAGCTCCAGTTTTGGATATGAGATGAACACTGAAGCTTTCTTT
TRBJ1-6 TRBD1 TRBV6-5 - CASTLGQNSPLHF TGTGCCAGTACACTGGGACAGAATTCACCCCTCCACTTT
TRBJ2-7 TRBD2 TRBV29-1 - CSVGLASGSEQYF TGCAGCGTTGGGCTGGCTAGCGGAAGCGAGCAGTACTTC
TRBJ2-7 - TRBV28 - CASSGGTVGDEQYF TGTGCCAGCAGTGGCGGGACAGTAGGCGACGAGCAGTACTTC
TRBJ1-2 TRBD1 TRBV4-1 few CASSQDSPGGWYGYTF TGCGCCAGCAGCCAAGATAGTCCAGGGGGATGGTATGGCTACACCTTC
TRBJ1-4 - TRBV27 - CASSLGGTPNEKLFF TGTGCCAGCAGTTTAGGGGGCACGCCTAATGAAAAACTGTTTTTT
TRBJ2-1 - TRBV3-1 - CASNRDSNEQFF TGTGCCAGCAACAGAGACAGCAATGAGCAGTTCTTC
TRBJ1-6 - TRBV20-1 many CSARPDILNSPLHF TGCAGTGCTCGACCGGACATCCTTAATTCACCCCTCCACTTT
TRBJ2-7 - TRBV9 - CASSASGTSAYNEQYF TGTGCCAGCAGCGCGTCCGGGACCTCTGCCTACAATGAGCAGTACTTC
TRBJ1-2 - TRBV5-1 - CASSDPNRGDYGYTF TGCGCCAGCAGCGACCCCAACCGGGGCGACTATGGCTACACCTTC
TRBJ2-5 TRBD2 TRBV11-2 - CASSYTPGLAGEVAQYF TGTGCCAGCAGTTATACCCCGGGACTAGCGGGAGAAGTGGCCCAGTACTTC
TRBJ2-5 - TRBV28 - CASSYSARGSDQETQYF TGTGCCAGCAGTTATTCAGCGCGGGGCAGCGACCAAGAGACCCAGTACTTC
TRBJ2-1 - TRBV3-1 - CASSGRVGEQFF TGTGCCAGCAGCGGCAGGGTTGGTGAGCAGTTCTTC
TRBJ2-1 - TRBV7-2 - CASSLGGLPDEQFF TGTGCCAGCAGCTTAGGGGGACTTCCCGATGAGCAGTTCTTC
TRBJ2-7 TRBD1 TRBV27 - CASRRAGTGVFEQYF TGTGCCAGCAGGCGAGCCGGGACAGGGGTTTTCGAGCAGTACTTC
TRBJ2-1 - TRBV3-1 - CASSQGSGISLENEQFF TGTGCCAGCAGCCAGGGTTCAGGGATTAGCCTAGAGAATGAGCAGTTCTTC
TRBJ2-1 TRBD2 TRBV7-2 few CASSPLAGVPNEQFF TGTGCCAGCAGCCCTCTAGCGGGGGTCCCCAATGAGCAGTTCTTC
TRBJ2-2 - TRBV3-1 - CASSRRAMGITGELFF TGTGCCAGCAGCCGTCGGGCGATGGGAATCACCGGGGAGCTGTTTTTT